Ten or more counts support the clone carrying this T cell receptor beta chain. Its antigen is not identified. MiXCR, applied by TCRdb to the reads, yields one record per CDR3 protein. The data hold some 300,000 distinct CDR3 sequences, with roughly an eighth observed a single time. These data are taken from a study of T cell repertoires in cytomegalovirus infection. The wider study: Signatures in public TCR beta sequences pointed to both CMV infection and matching HLA type.

Study-wide findings and caveats: The ex vivo response was dominated by HLA-C-restricted CMV-specific TCR beta clonotypes.

The trim removed 6 bases at V and 6 bases at J, leaving 12 bases unmatched. The CDR3 covers 15 residues. Germline V gene lookup returns CDR1 MDHEN and CDR2 SYDVKM. Material for sequencing was PBMCs. This receptor was obtained from a human donor in good health (CMV status not recorded). Some clones in this sample may be carry-over from other donors' samples. The chain joins TRBV28 to TRBJ2-7; 9 nucleotides match TRBD2. CDR3 residues: CASRLRGLAGAEQYF. DNA of the CDR3: TGTGCCAGCAGACTACGGGGACTAGCCGGTGCCGAGCAGTACTTC.